The sequence of this TCR beta chain was determined in a study of blood T cell repertoires in COVID-19. Across the whole study: T cells, B-cell-depleted T cells, or PBMCs supplied cDNA or gDNA.

Per the authors' pipeline: From reference gene primer amplification, estimates of nucleated cell counts were derived. Repertoires were generated with immunoSEQ multiplex PCR, while TCRdb's copy carries only in-frame clones and drops some. That table furnishes V, J and clone size, whereas the DNA furnished D and trimming. The repertoire includes around 190,000 clones, around nine tenths of them detected once, and 1.5% to 2% sits in the top ten. The V gene's germline CDR1 is SGHRS and CDR2 YFSETQ. The V end was cut by 4 bases, the J end by 5 bases, with 10 bases between. The CDR3 runs to 13 residues. The TCR comes from a man aged 18 to 29 with active or convalescent COVID-19. The sample consisted of peripheral blood. V is TRBV5-1 and J is TRBJ2-1, with D perhaps matching TRBD2 (5 bases). The CDR3 reads CASSPRGDNEQFF. The CDR3 nucleotides read TGCGCCAGCAGCCCCCGGGGTGACAATGAGCAGTTCTTC. Full variable domain (missing parts from reference TRBV5-1 and TRBJ2-1): KAGVTQTPRYLIKTRGQQVTLSCSPISGHRSVSWYQQTPGQGLQFLFEYFSETQRNKGNFPGRFSGRQFSNSRSEMNVSTLELGDSALYLCASSPRGDNEQFFGPGTRLTVL.